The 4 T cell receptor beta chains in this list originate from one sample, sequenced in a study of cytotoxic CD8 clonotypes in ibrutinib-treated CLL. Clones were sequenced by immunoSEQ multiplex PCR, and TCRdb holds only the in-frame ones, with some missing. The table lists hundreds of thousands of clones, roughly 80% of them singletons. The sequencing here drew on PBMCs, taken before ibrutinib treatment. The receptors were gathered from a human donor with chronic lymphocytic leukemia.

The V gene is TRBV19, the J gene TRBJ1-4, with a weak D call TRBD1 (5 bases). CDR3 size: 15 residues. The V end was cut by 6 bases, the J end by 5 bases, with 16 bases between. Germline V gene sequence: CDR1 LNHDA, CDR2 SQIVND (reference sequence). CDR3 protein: CASSDPGTVNEKLFF. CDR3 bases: TGTGCCAGTAGCGATCCCGGGACGGTGAATGAAAAACTGTTTTTT. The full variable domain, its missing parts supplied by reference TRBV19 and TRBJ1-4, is DGGITQSPKYLFRKEGQNVTLSCEQNLNHDAMYWYRQDPGQGLRLIYYSQIVNDFQKGDIAEGYSVSREKKESFPLTVTSAQKNPTAFYLCASSDPGTVNEKLFFGSGTQLSVL.

CDR3 nucleotide sequence: TGCGCCAGCAGCCAAGCATCGGCTAGCGGAACCTACGAGCAGTACTTC. As protein: CASSQASASGTYEQYF. The V and J genes are TRBV4-1 and TRBJ2-7; 7 bases fit TRBD2. The CDR3 consists of 16 residues. CDR1 MGHRA and CDR2 YSYEKL come from the germline V gene. V lost 1 base to trimming and J lost 2 bases; unmatched junction nucleotides: 8.

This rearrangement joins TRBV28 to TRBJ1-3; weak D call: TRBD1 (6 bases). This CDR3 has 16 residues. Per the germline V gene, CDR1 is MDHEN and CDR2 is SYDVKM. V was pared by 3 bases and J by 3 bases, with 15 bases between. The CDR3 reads CASSFHGGGSGNTIYF. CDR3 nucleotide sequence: TGTGCCAGCAGTTTCCATGGGGGGGGCAGTGGAAACACCATATATTTT.

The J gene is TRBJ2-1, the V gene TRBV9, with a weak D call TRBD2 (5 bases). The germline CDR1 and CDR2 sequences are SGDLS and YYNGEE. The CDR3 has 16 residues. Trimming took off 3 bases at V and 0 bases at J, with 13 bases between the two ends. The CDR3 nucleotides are TGTGCCAGCAGCGCAGGACTCTTACCCTCCTACAATGAGCAGTTCTTC. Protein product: CASSAGLLPSYNEQFF.